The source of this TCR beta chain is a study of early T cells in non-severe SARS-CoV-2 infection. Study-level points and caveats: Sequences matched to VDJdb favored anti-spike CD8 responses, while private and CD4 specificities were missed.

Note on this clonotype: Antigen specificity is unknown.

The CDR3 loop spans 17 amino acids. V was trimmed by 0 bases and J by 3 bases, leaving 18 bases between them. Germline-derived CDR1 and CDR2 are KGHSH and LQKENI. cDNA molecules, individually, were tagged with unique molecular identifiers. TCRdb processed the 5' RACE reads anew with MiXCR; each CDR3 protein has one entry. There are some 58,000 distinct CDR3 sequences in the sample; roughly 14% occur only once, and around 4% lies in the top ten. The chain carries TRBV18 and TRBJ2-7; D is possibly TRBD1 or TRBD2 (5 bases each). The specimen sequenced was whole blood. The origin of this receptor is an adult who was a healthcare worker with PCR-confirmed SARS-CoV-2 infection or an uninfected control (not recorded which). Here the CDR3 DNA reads TGTGCCAGCTCACCACCGGGTCTTGGGGGAATTGTCTACGAGCAGTACTTC. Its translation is CASSPPGLGGIVYEQYF.